This T cell receptor (beta chain) appears in the sequencing data of a study of blood T cell repertoires in COVID-19. Looking at the study overall: Collection of acute and convalescent COVID-19 samples took place in the United States, Italy and Spain. T cells, B-cell-depleted T cells, or PBMCs provided the cDNA or gDNA that served as material.

How the authors handled the data: The authors estimated nucleated cell counts from reference gene primer amplification. Using immunoSEQ multiplex PCR, the repertoire was profiled, and TCRdb retains in-frame clones only, with some absent. Clone size and V and J calls were adopted from that table, with D and trimming inferred from the DNA. The table has around 700,000 clones, over 80% seen once. This CDR3 contains 15 residues. V shed 6 bases and J 6 bases; nucleotides not matched to a gene: 9. Germline V CDR1 and CDR2: GTSNPN, SVGIG (reference sequence). The chain is built from TRBV30 and TRBJ1-6; 9 positions match TRBD1. Sequencing was carried out using peripheral blood. This receptor was taken from a woman aged 18-29 years with acute or convalescent COVID-19. Here the CDR3 DNA reads TGTGCCTGCGGACAGGGGTTCCGTCGTAATTCACCCCTCCACTTT. It translates to CACGQGFRRNSPLHF.